This T cell receptor (beta chain) was observed in a study of blood T cell repertoires in COVID-19. The overall study: Donors in the United States, Italy and Spain gave samples during acute or convalescent COVID-19. From T cells, B-cell-depleted T cells, or PBMCs came the material, which was cDNA or gDNA.

The trim removed 7 bases at V and 4 bases at J, leaving 8 bases unmatched. CDR3 size: 14 residues. The germline CDR1 and CDR2 sequences are MNHEY and SVGAGI. In the original workflow: Reference gene primers were amplified, and this amplification served to estimate nucleated cell counts. Libraries were prepared by immunoSEQ multiplex PCR; TCRdb keeps only in-frame clonotypes and omits some of them. V and J calls and clone size follow that table, whereas D and trimming were derived from the DNA. The sample contains about 92,000 clones, about 70% of which appear only once. The origin of this receptor is a woman in her sixties in a cohort sampled during active or convalescent COVID-19. The rearrangement uses TRBV6-5 and TRBJ1-1; the match to TRBD1 covers 8 bases. The sequenced sample consisted of peripheral blood. In DNA, the CDR3 is TGTGCCAGCAAGATCGACAGGGGCACCACTGAAGCTTTCTTT. This sequence encodes CASKIDRGTTEAFF.